The following is a T cell receptor beta chain sequence with its context. This specimen comes from a study of blood T cell repertoires in COVID-19. In the study overall: Sites across the United States, Italy and Spain contributed samples from acute and convalescent COVID-19.

This CDR3 spans 14 amino acids. CDR1 is SQVTM, CDR2 ANQGSEA, per germline. The junction had 4 bases not matched to a gene; V was cut back by 3 bases and J by 4 bases. Sequencing was performed with immunoSEQ multiplex PCR; in TCRdb, only in-frame clones are kept and a portion is missing. This table holds more than 150,000 clones, around 86% found once. This sequence was found in a man in his sixties with acute or convalescent COVID-19. The chain carries TRBV29-1 and TRBJ1-2; TRBD1 matches 11 bases. Material for sequencing was peripheral blood. CDR3 nucleotide sequence: TGCAGCGTTGAGACTGGACAGGGGGCCTATGGCTACACCTTC. Its translation is CSVETGQGAYGYTF.